This T cell receptor beta chain derives from a study of blood T cell repertoires in COVID-19. The overall study: Nucleic acid was either cDNA or gDNA, and it came from T cells, B-cell-depleted T cells, or PBMCs.

Original processing notes: The authors estimated nucleated cell counts from reference gene primer amplification. The data were produced by immunoSEQ multiplex PCR, yet TCRdb's version contains in-frame clones alone and is incomplete. From that table come the V and J calls and clone size; the DNA was used to work out D and trimming. The sample lists some 240,000 clones, around 85% occurring once. Individuals aged about 18 to 89 years were recruited from approximately 24 US areas. V shed 3 bases, J shed 4 bases, and the junction held 11 bases outside the gene matches. The CDR3 totals 16 residues. The V gene's germline CDR1 is LGHDT and CDR2 YNNKEL (reference sequence).

The chain combines TRBV3-1 (or the pseudogene TRBV3-2) with TRBJ2-7; 8 nucleotides agree with TRBD1. This receptor was identified in a woman in her thirties or forties with acute COVID-19. Source material: PBMCs or T cells enriched from blood (not recorded which). As DNA, the CDR3 is TGTGCCAGCAGCCAGAATACAGGGGGAGTCTCTTACGAGCAGTACTTC. This codes for CASSQNTGGVSYEQYF.